The 14 T cell receptor beta chains reported below all come from one sample, sequenced in a study of CD8 T cells in Susac syndrome. The RNA, about 0.45 to 1 ug, was put through reverse transcription using random hexamers. Each CDR3 protein is one row after TCRdb ran MiXCR on the immunoSEQ multiplex PCR reads. The profile covers hundreds of thousands of distinct CDR3 sequences, with 95% appearing a single time and 0.075% to 0.095% taken by the ten largest. The sequenced sample consisted of CD4+ T cells from PBMCs. Every receptor here comes from a human donor with multiple sclerosis.

V gene TRBV30 combines with J gene TRBJ2-7; tentatively, D is TRBD1 (5 bases). The CDR3 contains 15 residues. Between the trimmed V and J ends, which lost 0 bases and 0 bases, there was a span of 12 bases. From germline, CDR1 is GTSNPN and CDR2 SVGIG (reference sequence). CDR3 in DNA: TGTGCCTGGAGTGTATTCGGCAGGGACTCCTACGAGCAGTACTTC. Protein sequence: CAWSVFGRDSYEQYF.

This clonotype was seen a few times. This chain connects TRBV11-2 to TRBJ2-7, with D tentatively TRBD1 or TRBD2 (5 bases each). This CDR3 has 14 amino acids. The germline CDR1 and CDR2 sequences are SGHAT and FQNNGV. Trimming left V 0 bases short and J 5 bases short, with 11 bases between. The CDR3 coding sequence is TGTGCCAGCAGCTTAGAGAGGGGACGGAACGAGCAGTACTTC. It is translated as CASSLERGRNEQYF.

The chain couples TRBV3-1 to TRBJ2-5; unclear D gene. This CDR3 contains 14 residues. Trimming cost V 1 base and J 7 bases, with 13 bases left between them. Germline assignment: CDR1 LGHDT and CDR2 YNNKEL (reference sequence). The CDR3 region is CASSQGLHMGTQYF. In nucleotides, the CDR3 is TGTGCCAGCAGCCAAGGGCTACACATGGGGACCCAGTACTTC.

The J gene is TRBJ2-3, the V gene TRBV20-1, with TRBD2 matching 11 bases. The germline V gene has CDR1 DFQATT and CDR2 SNEGSKA (reference sequence). The CDR3 consists of 16 residues. Unmatched junction bases numbered 14, after V lost 5 bases and J lost 7 bases. CDR3 bases: TGCAGTGCTGGGTGGGGTACTAGCGGGGGATTATATACGCAGTATTTT. Protein: CSAGWGTSGGLYTQYF.

The chain uses TRBV30 and TRBJ2-3; 7 bases align to TRBD2. Germline V CDR1 and CDR2: GTSNPN, SVGIG (reference sequence). Trimming removed 1 base from V and 1 base from J; junction bases left unmatched: 2. This CDR3 has 14 residues. The CDR3 sequence is CAWSGLAGTDTQYF. CDR3 in DNA: TGTGCCTGGAGTGGGCTAGCGGGCACAGATACGCAGTATTTT.

V gene TRBV9 combines with J gene TRBJ2-1, with TRBD2 matching 9 bases. The CDR3 loop spans 14 amino acids. Trimming took 3 bases from V and 9 from J; bases not matched to a gene: 7. Germline V gene sequence: CDR1 SGDLS, CDR2 YYNGEE. In DNA form, the CDR3 reads TGTGCCAGCAGCGCGGTAGCGGGAGCGGCTGAGCAGTTCTTC. Protein product: CASSAVAGAAEQFF.

The chain uses TRBV11-2 and TRBJ2-5, with 7 bases aligning to TRBD2. The CDR3 has 14 residues. Germline assignment: CDR1 SGHAT and CDR2 FQNNGV. After removal of 5 bases from V and 2 bases from J, the junction contained 5 bases not matched to a gene. CDR3 region: CASSPLRGQETQYF. In nucleotides, the CDR3 is TGTGCCAGCAGCCCCCTGCGGGGGCAAGAGACCCAGTACTTC.

The chain has TRBV29-1 and TRBJ2-3, with D perhaps TRBD2 (6 bases). CDR1 and CDR2 (germline): SQVTM, ANQGSEA. Trimming removed 5 bases from V and 6 bases from J, with 15 bases in between. The CDR3 totals 13 residues. CDR3 region: CSVRGGKEDTQYF. The CDR3 DNA reads TGCAGCGTTAGAGGAGGGAAAGAGGATACGCAGTATTTT.

This chain joins TRBV11-3 and TRBJ2-1; D might be TRBD1 or TRBD2, each matching 5 bases. Looked up from germline, CDR1 is SGHNT and CDR2 is YENEEA. The CDR3 consists of 17 residues. V dropped 4 bases and J dropped 7 bases, with 23 bases sitting between them. The CDR3, as DNA: TGTGCCAGCAGCTGCTTTGAGACAGTCCCTTCGGGGAATGAGCAGTTCTTC. Its translation: CASSCFETVPSGNEQFF.

The rearrangement joins TRBV5-4 to TRBJ2-6; D is ambiguous. Germline lookup yields CDR1 SGHNT and CDR2 YYREEE (reference sequence). This CDR3 comprises 18 residues. V dropped 4 bases and J dropped 1 base, with 18 bases sitting between them. The CDR3 coding sequence is TGTGCCAGCAGCCCGGCCCGGGCCTCTATATCTGGGGCCAACGTCCTGACTTTC. It yields the protein CASSPARASISGANVLTF.

The rearrangement links TRBV3-1 to TRBJ1-2; 11 bases are shared with TRBD1. CDR3 length equals 15 residues. V gave up 4 bases and J gave up 7 bases; unmatched junction bases: 8. Germline V CDR1 and CDR2: LGHDT, YNNKEL (reference sequence). The CDR3, as DNA: TGTGCCAGCAGCCGGGCGGGACAGGGGGTAGGTGGCTACACCTTC. Its translation is CASSRAGQGVGGYTF.

The rearrangement joins TRBV28 to TRBJ2-5, with 11 bases lining up with TRBD1. The germline V gene has CDR1 MDHEN and CDR2 SYDVKM. The CDR3 consists of 15 residues. The V gene end was trimmed by 4 bases and the J gene end by 4 bases; junction bases not matched to a gene: 5. The CDR3 here is CASSSPGQGGETQYF. CDR3 nucleotides: TGTGCCAGCAGTTCCCCGGGACAGGGGGGAGAGACCCAGTACTTC.

The V and J genes are TRBV27 and TRBJ1-2; a weak D match, TRBD1 (5 bases). The CDR3 covers 14 residues. Trimming left V 3 bases short and J 4 bases short, with 12 bases between. Per the germline V gene, CDR1 is MNHEY and CDR2 is SMNVEV (reference sequence). The CDR3 DNA follows: TGTGCCAGCAGTTTTCTGGGGGTGGGCTATGGCTACACCTTC. This encodes CASSFLGVGYGYTF.

The chain carries TRBV27 and TRBJ1-1; D may be TRBD1 (5 bases). Germline V lookup: CDR1 MNHEY, CDR2 SMNVEV (reference sequence). The V and J ends lost 8 bases and 4 bases respectively, with 14 bases between them. The CDR3 covers 13 residues. CDR3 protein: CASQRDLGTEAFF. The CDR3 region has the DNA TGTGCCAGCCAGCGGGACTTGGGCACTGAAGCTTTCTTT.